Listed here are 21 T cell receptor beta chains from one sample, sequenced in a study of neurological immune-mediated disorders (dated by TCRdb to the late 2010s). The library was generated by 5' RACE. Sequencing used an Illumina HiSeq 2500. The public reads were run again by TCRdb, first through fastp at Q25 and then through MiXCR, and only productive beta chains were kept. All rows with the same CDR3 protein become a single entry with the most common DNA and genes. The sample data list about 45,000 distinct CDR3 sequences, and roughly 13% of these were observed just once. In total, the top ten clones hold 10% to 12% of the sample. The time point label for this specimen denotes: longitudinal time-point 3. Sequenced sample: PBMCs. Receptors were obtained from a man under 40 in good health.

Worth noting for this clonotype: The junction differs from germline at one of its ends, possibly a read error. The chain recombines TRBV12-3 or TRBV12-4 with TRBJ1-3; no clear D gene. The CDR3 is 13 residues long. The DNA for the CDR3 is TGTGTCAGCAGTAGGAGTTCTGGAAACACCATATATTTT. Encoded protein: CVSSRSSGNTIYF.

This clonotype was recorded many times. The V call is TRBV29-1, the J call TRBJ2-1; a weak D match, TRBD1 (5 bases). Trimming cost V 7 bases and J 0 bases, with 13 bases left between them. The CDR3 loop spans 14 amino acids. Germline V gene lookup returns CDR1 SQVTM and CDR2 ANQGSEA. The CDR3 loop is CSGTKDGSYNEQFF. The CDR3 region has the DNA TGCAGCGGGACAAAGGACGGCTCCTACAATGAGCAGTTCTTC.

At least ten counts were recorded for this clonotype. The chain recombines TRBV2 with TRBJ2-3, with D uncertain. There are 13 residues in the CDR3. V lost 3 bases, J lost 0 bases, and 4 bases lay in between. In germline, CDR1 is SNHLY, CDR2 FYNNEI. CDR3 bases: TGTGCCAGCAGTGACCGAAGCACAGATACGCAGTATTTT. Residues: CASSDRSTDTQYF. The full variable domain, with the rest looked up from reference TRBV2 and TRBJ2-3, is EPEVTQTPSHQVTQMGQEVILRCVPISNHLYFYWYRQILGQKVEFLVSFYNNEISEKSEIFDDQFSVERPDGSNFTLKIRSTKLEDSAMYFCASSDRSTDTQYFGPGTRLTVL.

This clonotype was detected many times. The chain carries TRBV20-1 and TRBJ2-1, with TRBD2 matching over 15 bases. The CDR3 has 19 residues. Per germline, CDR1 DFQATT and CDR2 SNEGSKA (reference sequence). J lost 2 bases, V lost 2 bases, and 10 bases had no gene match. The CDR3 protein is CSARPGLAGGPGAYNEQFF. The CDR3 DNA sequence: TGCAGTGCTAGACCGGGACTAGCGGGAGGCCCGGGGGCCTACAATGAGCAGTTCTTC.

This clonotype was detected many times. J is TRBJ2-7 and V is TRBV28; D assignment may be TRBD1 or TRBD2 (7 bases each). The germline V and J ends were trimmed by 6 bases and 4 bases, with 16 bases remaining between them. There are 14 residues in the CDR3. Germline CDR1 reads MDHEN; CDR2 reads SYDVKM. Here the CDR3 DNA reads TGTGCCAGCAGCGTGGGGCAGGGGGGGTACGAGCAGTACTTC. Its translation: CASSVGQGGYEQYF.

This clonotype occurred many times. This chain connects TRBV7-2 to TRBJ2-7; 9 positions match TRBD2. The junction had 8 bases not matched to a gene; V was cut back by 4 bases and J by 4 bases. The length of the CDR3 is 15 residues. Germline V gene lookup returns CDR1 SGHTA and CDR2 FQGNSA. In DNA, the CDR3 is TGTGCCAGCAGCTCATCCGGGACTAGCTTTTACGAGCAGTACTTC. Translation: CASSSSGTSFYEQYF.

This clonotype was counted many times. The chain uses TRBV5-1 and TRBJ2-1; 12 bases fit TRBD2. This CDR3 is built from 19 residues. V trimming: 0 bases; J trimming: 4 bases; junction bases outside the gene matches: 11. Germline V lookup: CDR1 SGHRS, CDR2 YFSETQ. CDR3 DNA sequence: TGCGCCAGCAGCTTGGCCGCGACTAGCGGGAGAGGTGGGTACAATGAGCAGTTCTTC. It is translated as CASSLAATSGRGGYNEQFF.

This clonotype has a count of ten or more. This chain uses TRBV2 with TRBJ1-4, with a weak D call TRBD1 (5 bases). Germline-derived CDR1 and CDR2 are SNHLY and FYNNEI. The CDR3 spans 15 residues. V was shortened by 3 bases and J by 0 bases, with 8 bases between the two germline ends. As DNA, the CDR3 is TGTGCCAGCAGTGAGGACATTTCAACTAATGAAAAACTGTTTTTT. Translated: CASSEDISTNEKLFF.

Many counts were recorded for this clonotype. The chain combines TRBV5-1 with TRBJ2-2; D uncertain. The V end was cut by 4 bases, the J end by 8 bases, with 15 bases between. This CDR3 comprises 14 residues. The germline gives CDR1 SGHRS, CDR2 YFSETQ. CDR3 in DNA: TGCGCCAGCAGCCCGGACGTCGGATGGGGGGAGCTGTTTTTT. Protein product: CASSPDVGWGELFF.

This clonotype was picked up many times. The genes are TRBV10-3 and TRBJ1-4; D gene uncertain. The CDR3 contains 13 residues. Trimming removed 8 bases from V and 7 bases from J, with 14 bases in between. Germline CDR1 ENHRY, CDR2 SYGVKD. The CDR3 region is CAIGKDLREKLFF. The CDR3 DNA follows: TGTGCCATCGGAAAGGACCTGCGTGAAAAACTGTTTTTT.

The sample holds many counts of this clonotype. A much more abundant neighbour one base away suggests this may be a read error. The genes are TRBV6-2 or TRBV6-3 and TRBJ2-5; D is undetermined. This CDR3 has 11 residues. The germline V gene encodes CDR1 MNHEY and CDR2 SVGEGT. V gave up 6 bases and J gave up 2 bases, with 4 bases separating them. CDR3 bases: TGTGCCAGCAGCGAACAAGAGACCCAGTACTTC. Amino acid sequence: CASSEQETQYF.

This chain connects TRBV5-4 to TRBJ2-3, with 7 bases aligning to TRBD1. The CDR3 length is 14 residues. Germline CDR1 SGHNT, CDR2 YYREEE (reference sequence). V shed 4 bases and J 2 bases; nucleotides not matched to a gene: 4. This CDR3 is CASSHRGNTDTQYF. DNA for the CDR3: TGTGCCAGCAGCCACAGGGGAAACACAGATACGCAGTATTTT.

This clonotype was seen repeatedly, ten times or more. The chain links TRBV3-1 to TRBJ1-2; TRBD1 matches 8 bases. The CDR3 covers 13 residues. Germline CDR1 and CDR2: LGHDT and YNNKEL (reference sequence). The V segment lost 7 bases and the J segment 2 bases; nucleotides outside the gene matches: 3. CDR3 DNA sequence: TGTGCCAGCAACGGACAGGGCAACTATGGCTACACCTTC. Residues: CASNGQGNYGYTF. Drawing the rest from reference TRBV3-1 and TRBJ1-2, the complete variable domain is DTAVSQTPKYLVTQMGNDKSIKCEQNLGHDTMYWYKQDSKKFLKIMFSYNNKELIINETVPNRFSPKSPDKAHLNLHINSLELGDSAVYFCASNGQGNYGYTFGSGTRLTVV.

This clonotype was observed many times. This chain links TRBV7-3 with TRBJ2-7; 11 bases match TRBD1. The CDR3 extends over 13 amino acids. Trimming cost V 5 bases and J 4 bases; bases outside gene matches: 1. Germline loops: CDR1 SGHTA, CDR2 FQGTGA. The CDR3 here is CASSRDRGYEQYF. The CDR3 region has the DNA TGTGCCAGCAGCCGGGACAGGGGGTACGAGCAGTACTTC.

This clonotype was picked up many times. The V and J genes are TRBV4-1 and TRBJ2-7; perhaps TRBD2 as D (6 bases). The CDR3 consists of 15 residues. Germline V gene sequence: CDR1 MGHRA, CDR2 YSYEKL. Trimming took 0 bases from V and 7 from J, leaving 16 bases between them. The chain's CDR3 is CASSQDWDSGPEQYF. CDR3 in DNA: TGCGCCAGCAGCCAAGATTGGGATAGCGGTCCGGAGCAGTACTTC.

This clonotype was detected ten times or more. The chain has TRBV5-6 and TRBJ1-1; 11 bases map to TRBD1. This CDR3 comprises 14 residues. CDR1 is SGHDT and CDR2 is YYEEEE in the germline V gene. V dropped 4 bases and J dropped 5; count of bases not matched to a gene: 4. The CDR3 region has the DNA TGTGCCAGCAGCAGGGACAGGGGGACGACTGAAGCTTTCTTT. It yields the protein CASSRDRGTTEAFF.

This rearrangement joins TRBV28 to TRBJ1-1, with a tentative D call TRBD1 (5 bases). Trimming left V 7 bases short and J 6 bases short, with 15 bases between. Germline values: CDR1 MDHEN, CDR2 SYDVKM. This CDR3 is 13 amino acids long. The CDR3 sequence: CASTLGGYAEAFF. CDR3 bases: TGTGCCAGCACTCTGGGGGGGTACGCTGAAGCTTTCTTT.

In its sample, this clonotype was seen many times. The genes are TRBV6-2 or TRBV6-3 and TRBJ1-1; tentatively, D is TRBD1 (6 bases). Trimming shortened V by 3 bases and J by 12 bases, and 17 bases separated the two germline ends. The CDR3 is 13 amino acids. Germline assignment: CDR1 MNHEY and CDR2 SVGEGT. CDR3 protein: CASSYIREGETFF. CDR3 sequence (DNA): TGTGCCAGCAGTTATATCAGAGAGGGGGAGACTTTCTTT.

There are many counts of this clonotype. This sequence joins TRBV5-1 and TRBJ2-7, with D possibly TRBD2 on 5 matching bases. Germline CDR1 SGHRS, CDR2 YFSETQ. The length of the CDR3 is 16 residues. V lost 2 bases and J lost 3, with 18 bases in between. This CDR3 is CASSLVTVTGNYEQYF. As DNA, the CDR3 is TGCGCCAGCAGCTTAGTTACAGTCACGGGGAACTACGAGCAGTACTTC.

This clonotype has a count of ten or more. V and J are TRBV7-2 and TRBJ2-7; perhaps TRBD1 as D (6 bases). V was cut by 1 base and J by 3 bases, with 10 bases left in between. The CDR3 covers 14 residues. CDR1 SGHTA and CDR2 FQGNSA come from the germline V gene. CDR3 residues: CASSLGTASYEQYF. CDR3 nucleotides: TGTGCCAGCAGCTTAGGGACAGCTAGCTACGAGCAGTACTTC.

Many counts were recorded for this clonotype. The rearrangement links TRBV2 to TRBJ2-7; 7 nucleotides align to TRBD2. The CDR3 has 13 amino acids. CDR1 and CDR2 (germline): SNHLY, FYNNEI. The ends lost 7 bases at V and 5 bases at J; junction bases unmatched: 8. The CDR3 is CASNVGGRHEQYF. The CDR3 coding sequence is TGTGCCAGCAACGTGGGCGGGAGACACGAGCAGTACTTC.